This TCR beta chain was recovered during a study of OX40 agonist ivuxolimab in advanced cancers. Study-wide points: CD8+ T cells averaged more expanded clones than CD4+.

Clones were read by immunoSEQ multiplex PCR, and TCRdb kept only the in-frame ones, dropping some. The repertoire consists of tens of thousands of clones, with 65% to 80% occurring once and the leading ten covering 7.5% to 10%. The CDR3 sequence is 16 residues long. CDR1 GTSNPN and CDR2 SVGIG come from the germline V gene (reference sequence). With V trimmed by 1 base and J by 5 bases, 3 bases remained unmatched. Comment on this clone: What it binds is not known.

The TCR sequence derives from an adult with an advanced solid tumor such as melanoma, head and neck, liver or kidney cancer. The V gene is TRBV30, the J gene TRBJ2-3, with 16 bases matching TRBD2. The sequencing here drew on CD4+ or CD8+ T cells sorted from blood, taken in a trial of the OX40 agonist ivuxolimab. The CDR3 bases are TGTGCCTGGAGTGCAGGGACTAGCGGGAGGGGAGATACGCAGTATTTT. It is translated as CAWSAGTSGRGDTQYF.